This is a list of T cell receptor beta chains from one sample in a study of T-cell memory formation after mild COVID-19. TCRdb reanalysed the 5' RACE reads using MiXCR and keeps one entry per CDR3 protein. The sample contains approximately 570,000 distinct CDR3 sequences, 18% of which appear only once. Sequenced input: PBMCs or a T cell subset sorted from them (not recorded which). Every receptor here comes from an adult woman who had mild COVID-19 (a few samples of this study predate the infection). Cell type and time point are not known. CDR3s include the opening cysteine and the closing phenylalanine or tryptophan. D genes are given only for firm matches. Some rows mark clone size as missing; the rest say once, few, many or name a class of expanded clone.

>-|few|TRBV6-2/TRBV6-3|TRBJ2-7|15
TGTGCCAGCAGTTACTACGTGGGCAGGGTCAACGAGCAGTACTTC
CASSYYVGRVNEQYF
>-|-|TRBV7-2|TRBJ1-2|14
TGTGCCAGCAGCTTAATAGGGGAGGACTATGGCTACACCTTC
CASSLIGEDYGYTF
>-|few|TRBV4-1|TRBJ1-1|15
TGCGCCAGCAGCCAGGAAGGAGTGGAGTTCACTGAAGCTTTCTTT
CASSQEGVEFTEAFF
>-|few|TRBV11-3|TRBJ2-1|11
TGTGCCAGCAGCCCCAGTGGTGAGCAGTTCTTC
CASSPSGEQFF
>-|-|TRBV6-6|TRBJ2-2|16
TGTGCCAGCAGTTACGGGGGGGGCGCGTACACCGGGGAGCTGTTTTTT
CASSYGGGAYTGELFF
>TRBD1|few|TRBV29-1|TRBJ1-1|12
TGCAGCGTTGGGGACAGGGGATACGAAGCTTTCTTT
CSVGDRGYEAFF
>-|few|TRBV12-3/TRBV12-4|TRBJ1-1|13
TGTGCCAGCAGTTTCAGGGGACCCTCAGAGGCTTTCTTT
CASSFRGPSEAFF
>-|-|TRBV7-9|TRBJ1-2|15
TGTGCCAGCAGCTTAGCAGCAGAGGGGGGGTTTGGCTACACCTTC
CASSLAAEGGFGYTF
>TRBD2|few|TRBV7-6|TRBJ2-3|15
TGTGCCAGCAGCTCACGGGGGGACCTCACAGATACGCAGTATTTT
CASSSRGDLTDTQYF
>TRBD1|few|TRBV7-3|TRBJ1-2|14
TGTGCCAGCAGCCCCGGGACAGGGGGGTCCAGCTACACCTTC
CASSPGTGGSSYTF
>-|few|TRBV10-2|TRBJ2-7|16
TGCGCCAGCAGTACCACGGGGCAGAGGAATATCCACGAGCAGTACTTC
CASSTTGQRNIHEQYF
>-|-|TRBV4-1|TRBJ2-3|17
TGCGCCAGCAGCCAAGATAGGGGTGGCGGTGTAGGAGATACGCAGTATTTT
CASSQDRGGGVGDTQYF
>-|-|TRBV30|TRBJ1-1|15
TGTGCCTGGAGTGTTACTTCGGGGCGGAACACTGAAGCTTTCTTT
CAWSVTSGRNTEAFF
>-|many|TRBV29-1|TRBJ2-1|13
TGCAGCGTTGGGGACGCCAGTTTCAATGAGCAGTTCTTC
CSVGDASFNEQFF
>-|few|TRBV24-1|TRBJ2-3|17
TGTGCCACCAGTGATCCCCCCCGGGGGAAAGGAGGAGATACGCAGTATTTT
CATSDPPRGKGGDTQYF
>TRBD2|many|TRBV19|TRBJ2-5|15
TGTGCCAGTAGTGCGGGACTAGCGGGAGTTGAGACCCAGTACTTC
CASSAGLAGVETQYF
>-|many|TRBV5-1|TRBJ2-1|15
TGCGCCAGCAGCTTGGTTCCGGGAACTGAAAATGAGCAGTTCTTC
CASSLVPGTENEQFF
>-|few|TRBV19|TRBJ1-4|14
TGTGCCAGTAGTCTGGGATTCTCTAATGAAAAACTGTTTTTT
CASSLGFSNEKLFF
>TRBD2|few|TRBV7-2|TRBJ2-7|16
TGTGCCAGCAGCCCCACAGGACTAGCGGGTCTCAGGGAGCAGTACTTC
CASSPTGLAGLREQYF
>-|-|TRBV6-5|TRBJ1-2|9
TGTGCAGCAGGTCGCGGCTACACCTTC
CAAGRGYTF
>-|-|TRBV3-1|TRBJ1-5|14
TGTGCCAGCAGCCAAGCCGACCAGGGTCAGCCCCAGCATTTT
CASSQADQGQPQHF
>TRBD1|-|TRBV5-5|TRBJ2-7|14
TGTGCCAGCAGCGATCGGACAGGGACCAACGAGCAGTACTTC
CASSDRTGTNEQYF
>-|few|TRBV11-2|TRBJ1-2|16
TGTGCCAGCAGCTTAGTGTCGGCAGGAGATTTGTATGGCTACACCTTC
CASSLVSAGDLYGYTF
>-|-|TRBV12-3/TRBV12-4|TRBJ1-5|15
TGTGCCAGCAGTCGACAGGCTGCCAGCAATCAGCCCCAGCATTTT
CASSRQAASNQPQHF
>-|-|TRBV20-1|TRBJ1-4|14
TGCAGTGCTAGAGATTTAGGGCGGGATGAAAAACTGTTTTTT
CSARDLGRDEKLFF
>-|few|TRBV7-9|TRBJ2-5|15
TGTGCCAGCAGCTTAGCTCCTGGGGGTCGGGAGACCCAGTACTTC
CASSLAPGGRETQYF
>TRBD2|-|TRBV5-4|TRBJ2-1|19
TGTGCCAGCAGCGCTGAGACTAGCGGGAGGGGGAAGTCGGTCAATGAGCAGTTCTTC
CASSAETSGRGKSVNEQFF
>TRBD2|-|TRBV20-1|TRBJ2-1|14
TGCAGTGCGATGAGCGGGGGTGCCTACAATGAGCAGTTCTTC
CSAMSGGAYNEQFF
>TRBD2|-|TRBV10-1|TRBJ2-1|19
TGCGCCAGCAGTGAGGAACGGCTAGCGGCCTCGGCGTCCTACAATGAGCAGTTCTTC
CASSEERLAASASYNEQFF
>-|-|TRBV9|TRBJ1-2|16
TGTGCCAGCAGCGCGGAACCTACAGGAGCGGCATATGGCTACACCTTC
CASSAEPTGAAYGYTF
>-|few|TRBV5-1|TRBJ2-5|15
TGCGCCAGCAGAGGAGGCCGAAATAACGGAGAGACCCAGTACTTC
CASRGGRNNGETQYF
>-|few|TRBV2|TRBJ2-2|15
TGTGCCAGCAAAGGGGGGGCTCCTACTACCGGGGAGCTGTTTTTT
CASKGGAPTTGELFF
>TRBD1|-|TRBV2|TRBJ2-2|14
TGTGCCAGCAGTGACCGACAGGGTCCCGGGGAGCTGTTTTTT
CASSDRQGPGELFF
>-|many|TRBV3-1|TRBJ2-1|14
TGTGCCAGCAGCCCGATTTCCTCCTACAATGAGCAGTTCTTC
CASSPISSYNEQFF
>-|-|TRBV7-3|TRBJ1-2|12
TGTGCCAGCAGCTGGGCAGCACTCGGCTACACCTTC
CASSWAALGYTF
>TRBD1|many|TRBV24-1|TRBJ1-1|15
TGTGCCACCAGTGATTCCAGGGGGCTGAACACTGAAGCTTTCTTT
CATSDSRGLNTEAFF
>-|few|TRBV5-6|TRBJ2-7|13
TGTGCCAGCAGTGCGGGGAACGGCTACGAGCAGTACTTC
CASSAGNGYEQYF
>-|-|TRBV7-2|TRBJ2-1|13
TGTGCCAGCAGCTTCTCACGGGGATACCCTCGGTTCTTC
CASSFSRGYPRFF
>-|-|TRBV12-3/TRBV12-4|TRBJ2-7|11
TGTGCCAGCACCAAACCCTACGAGCAGTACTTC
CASTKPYEQYF
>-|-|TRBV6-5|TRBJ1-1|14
TGTGCCAGCAAGTTGGGGTCCGCCGGCCCTGAAGCTTTCTTT
CASKLGSAGPEAFF